This TCR beta chain was captured in a study of tumor and adjacent non-tumor tissue in lung cancer (dated 2018 in TCRdb). At the level of the whole study: The cohort included approximately 13 adenocarcinoma, a couple of squamous cell carcinoma and 1 small cell lung cancer patients. The study compared bulk TCRbeta repertoires from lung tumor tissue and matched distant non-tumor lung tissue of some 14 lung cancer patients. Around 30 paired specimens, one tumor and one normal lung sample per patient, were profiled by TCRbeta CDR3 sequencing. A total of roughly 130 million productive TCRbeta reads were generated by sequencing, corresponding to an average of roughly 4.1 million reads per sample. The 15 enrolled patients, of whom around 10 were men and 5 were women, were aged about 31 to 85 years and were diagnosed with TNM stage I to III disease. General study outcomes and caveats: Because peripheral blood was not sequenced, blood TCRbeta repertoires in the lung cancer patients of the study were not examined. TCR diversity was significantly higher in younger patients, and greater tumor TCR diversity was associated with shorter overall survival and shorter disease-free survival. With only about 16 patients in the cohort, the authors noted that larger samples and more detailed clinical data are needed. Neither the sequencing platform nor unique molecular identifiers are mentioned in the methods. Significantly higher TCR diversity (inverse Simpson) was observed in tumor tissue than in normal lung tissue (around 450 vs 160, P = 0.0075, Mann-Whitney U test). The top 100 clones made up a significantly larger cumulative share of the repertoire in normal lung than in tumor tissue.

Concerning this clonotype itself: This clone's antigen is unknown. No much larger clonotype is one base removed from it; base qualities were not supplied.

CDR1 and CDR2, per the germline V gene, are MNHEY and SVGEGT. From its cysteine to its phenylalanine, the CDR3 spans 14 amino acids. Only the CDR3 portion is preserved as DNA: 42 bases, with reading frame beginning at the first base. RNA was isolated from bulk unsorted tissue, and RNA quality was assessed with a NanoDrop ND-1000 and an Agilent 2100. Donors were newly diagnosed lung cancer patients admitted for thoracic surgery in China between August and November 2014, without prior chemotherapy. Anyone who had undergone radiotherapy or chemotherapy before, or who had another cancer at the same time, was left out of the study. Surgical tissue pieces of 1-2 cm3 were preserved in RNAlater solution and were kept at -80 degrees C until use. The method was multiplex PCR. The run used an Illumina HiSeq 2500. Following protocols modified from ARM-PCR, the researchers constructed TCRbeta libraries through three rounds of nested PCR with primers (Table S4). Before sequencing, PCR products in the 200-500 bp range were cut out of the gel and cleaned up using the QIAquick gel extraction kit. The paper's data handling went like this. Reads were cleaned using Trimmomatic, were merged into complete CDR3 sequences using FLASH, and were assigned to V(D)J germline segments using MiTCR. Clonal diversity was calculated as the inverse Simpson's index using VDJtools. A read counted as productive if the sequence was in-frame and lacked a premature stop codon. The public reads were reprocessed in TCRdb via fastp at Q25 and MiXCR, keeping in-frame beta chains. Each entry merges the rows of one CDR3 protein and shows their most common DNA and genes. These V and J calls rely on TCRdb rather than the paper's analysis. This sample has around 70,000 distinct CDR3 sequences in its table, and around three quarters of those were observed once. The ten biggest clones cover roughly 27% of the sample.

The receptor was isolated from a man aged 55 to 69 with non-small cell lung cancer. What was sequenced was lung tumor tissue. The V gene is TRBV6-2 or TRBV6-3 and the J gene is TRBJ1-1, with TRBD1 identical over 8 junction bases. The nucleotides read TGTGTCAGTCAAGAGACAGGGGTGAACACTGAAGCTTTCTTT. It translates to CVSQETGVNTEAFF.